Many counts were recorded for the clone carrying this T cell receptor beta chain. Antigen specificity is unknown. V lost 11 bases to trimming and J lost 2 bases, with 13 bases between them. This CDR3 region has 13 residues. Germline V lookup: CDR1 MNHNS, CDR2 SASEGT. The data are from a study of T-cell reconstitution after alpha-beta-depleted transplantation in children. Using unique molecular identifiers, the investigators prepared the TCRbeta library. One entry per CDR3 protein, called by TCRdb with MiXCR from the PCR reads. Among roughly 200,000 distinct CDR3 sequences listed, approximately 6.9% were seen once. Study-level findings and limits: T-cell counts and diversity at one year following transplant were attributed mainly to newly produced T cells.

The origin of this receptor is a boy aged 2 to 10 with acute lymphoblastic leukemia, due to receive a stem cell transplant. The chain recombines TRBV6-1 with TRBJ2-1, with D possibly matching TRBD2 (6 bases). The sequencing here drew on PBMCs, taken before TCRalphabeta/CD19-depleted stem cell transplant. The CDR3 sequence is CASRDLAYNEQFF. In DNA form, the CDR3 reads TGTGCCTCCCGGGACTTAGCCTACAATGAGCAGTTCTTC.